These 22 T cell receptor beta chains originate from one sample sequenced in a study of CD8+ T cells in alopecia areata (dated by TCRdb to about 2018). Sample time point, as interpreted from the label and publication: baseline before oral tofacitinib. The protocol used for the library was the immunoSEQ multiplex PCR assay. RNA was extracted from all samples and reverse transcribed into cDNA as template for TCR sequencing. TCRdb's version of the immuneACCESS table is confined to in-frame rearrangements and falls short of the full clone set. An unresolved V gene accounts for under half of the shortfall where checked; the remainder is of unknown origin. The sample records roughly 59,000 clones, 40% to 50% of which are singletons. The ten largest clones add up to approximately 18% of the sample. The material was CD8+ T cells sorted from blood, obtained at week 0. The source is a human donor with alopecia areata.

V is TRBV4-3 and J is TRBJ2-7; D not certain. CDR1 LGHNA and CDR2 YSLEER come from the germline V gene. The CDR3 extends over 16 amino acids. Trimming pared 0 bases from V and 3 bases from J, leaving 15 bases between. The CDR3 bases are TGCGCCAGCAGCCAAGATGTGTCAGGAAAAAGCTACGAGCAGTACTTC. It translates to CASSQDVSGKSYEQYF.

V gene TRBV5-1 combines with J gene TRBJ2-1; the D is unclear. The CDR3 is 14 amino acids. The germline V and J ends were trimmed by 7 bases and 5 bases, with 16 bases remaining between them. Germline CDR1 SGHRS, CDR2 YFSETQ. The CDR3 nucleotides read TGCGCCAGCCGACTTTCTGGATATCACAATGAGCAGTTCTTC. Translation: CASRLSGYHNEQFF.

A few counts support this clone. The genes are TRBV29-1 and TRBJ2-3; D is unresolved. CDR3 length equals 11 residues. CDR1 is SQVTM and CDR2 is ANQGSEA in the germline V gene. Trimming cost V 6 bases and J 8 bases, with 12 bases left between them. The CDR3 DNA reads TGCAGCGTCCCCTTTATGGGTACGCAGTATTTT. Its protein is CSVPFMGTQYF.

V usage is TRBV2 and J usage is TRBJ2-7; D tentatively reads TRBD1 or TRBD2 (5 bases each). The CDR3 length is 11 residues. Germline CDR1 SNHLY, CDR2 FYNNEI. The CDR3 coding sequence is TGTGCTTCCAGTCGGGGACCCGAGCAGTACTTC. It encodes CASSRGPEQYF.

This clone was seen more than once but under ten times. The rearrangement links TRBV7-2 to TRBJ1-2; D possibly corresponds to TRBD1 (5 bases). The germline gives CDR1 SGHTA, CDR2 FQGNSA. The CDR3 contains 13 residues. V was clipped by 5 bases and J by 5 bases, with 12 bases between them. In DNA form, the CDR3 reads TGTGCCAGCAGCCTTACCGGGGGGTATGGCTACACCTTC. This sequence encodes CASSLTGGYGYTF.

This clone was picked up a small number of times. The rearrangement joins TRBV6-5 to TRBJ2-3; D might be TRBD2 (5 bases). Germline assignment: CDR1 MNHEY and CDR2 SVGAGI. V shed 0 bases and J shed 2 bases, with 9 bases lying between them. There are 15 residues in the CDR3. CDR3 sequence: CASSYSSDSTDTQYF. DNA of the CDR3: TGTGCCAGCAGTTACTCCTCGGACTCCACAGATACGCAGTATTTT.

The count of this clone is one. This sequence joins TRBV6-5 and TRBJ2-1; tentatively, D is TRBD2 (5 bases). Germline V CDR1 and CDR2: MNHEY, SVGAGI. The CDR3 covers 13 residues. With 0 bases removed from V and 8 bases from J, the gap between germline ends came to 8 bases. The CDR3 DNA sequence: TGTGCCAGCAGTTACTCGGACTCGGATGAGCAGTTCTTC. Amino acids: CASSYSDSDEQFF.

V is TRBV30 and J is TRBJ2-1, with 8 nucleotides matching TRBD1. Trimming removed 0 bases from V and 9 bases from J; junction bases left unmatched: 7. CDR3 length equals 14 residues. Germline V gene data show CDR1 as GTSNPN and CDR2 as SVGIG (reference sequence). The CDR3: CAWSVTQGASEQFF. Written as DNA, the CDR3 is TGTGCCTGGAGTGTAACCCAGGGGGCGAGTGAGCAGTTCTTC.

The chain links TRBV9 to TRBJ2-1, with 14 bases identical to TRBD2. V shed 3 bases, J shed 7 bases, and the junction held 3 bases outside the gene matches. Germline V lookup: CDR1 SGDLS, CDR2 YYNGEE. The CDR3 loop spans 15 amino acids. Here the CDR3 reads CASSEGTSGSNEQFF. CDR3 DNA: TGTGCCAGCAGCGAGGGGACTAGCGGGAGTAATGAGCAGTTCTTC.

The CDR3 sequence is CASSAGQGTEAFF. As DNA, the CDR3 is TGTGCCAGCAGTGCCGGACAGGGCACTGAAGCTTTCTTT. The rearrangement links TRBV6-4 to TRBJ1-1, with TRBD1 identical over 8 bases. The V and J ends lost 4 bases and 4 bases, in that order; junction bases with no gene match: 2. Per the germline V gene, CDR1 is MRHNA and CDR2 is SNTAGT. The CDR3 covers 13 residues.

V usage is TRBV28 and J usage is TRBJ2-5; the D gene is possibly TRBD1 (6 bases). Germline CDR1 reads MDHEN; CDR2 reads SYDVKM. The V gene lost 5 bases and the J gene lost 2 bases, with 12 bases spanning the gap. The CDR3 covers 14 residues. The CDR3 loop is CASSPTGIQETQYF. CDR3 in DNA: TGTGCCAGCAGTCCCACAGGGATACAAGAGACCCAGTACTTC.

The V and J genes are TRBV5-4 and TRBJ2-7; TRBD1 matches at 9 bases. The CDR3 length is 14 residues. Trimming at V came to 4 bases and at J to 3 bases, leaving 5 bases not matched to a gene. Per the germline V gene, CDR1 is SGHNT and CDR2 is YYREEE (reference sequence). The CDR3 loop is CASSTGQGLYEQYF. CDR3 DNA sequence: TGTGCCAGCAGCACGGGACAGGGTCTCTACGAGCAGTACTTC.

This clone was counted between two and nine times. The chain joins TRBV6-5 to TRBJ2-7; maybe TRBD2 (6 bases). Germline lookup yields CDR1 MNHEY and CDR2 SVGAGI. The CDR3 loop spans 15 amino acids. Trimming took off 5 bases at V and 0 bases at J, with 14 bases between the two ends. The DNA for the CDR3 is TGTGCCAGCAGTACGGGCCGGGACTTCTCCTACGAGCAGTACTTC. Translated, it gives CASSTGRDFSYEQYF.

This clone was counted only a few times. J is TRBJ2-3 and V is TRBV29-1, with D unclear. Germline CDR1 is SQVTM and CDR2 is ANQGSEA. The length of the CDR3 is 14 residues. With 5 bases removed from V and 2 bases from J, the gap between germline ends came to 14 bases. The CDR3: CSVRRRGLTDTQYF. DNA for the CDR3: TGCAGCGTTCGACGACGAGGTCTCACAGATACGCAGTATTTT.

V gene TRBV27 combines with J gene TRBJ1-2; no reliable D call. Germline CDR1 MNHEY, CDR2 SMNVEV (reference sequence). This CDR3 comprises 13 residues. Between the trimmed V and J ends, which lost 6 bases and 6 bases, there was a span of 14 bases. As DNA, the CDR3 is TGTGCCAGCAGCCTAGGGTTGTGGGATGGCTACACCTTC. Protein sequence: CASSLGLWDGYTF.

DNA of the CDR3: TGCAGCGTTGTGCACAGGGGTTCCTACGAGCAGTACTTC. Protein sequence: CSVVHRGSYEQYF. The rearrangement uses TRBV29-1 and TRBJ2-7, with 7 positions matching TRBD1. The CDR3 runs to 13 residues. Germline V lookup: CDR1 SQVTM, CDR2 ANQGSEA. J lost 1 base, V lost 4 bases, and 4 bases had no gene match.

The V call is TRBV7-2, the J call TRBJ1-2; D not resolved. CDR3 length: 14 amino acids. CDR1 and CDR2 (germline): SGHTA, FQGNSA. The V gene lost 0 bases and the J gene lost 8 bases, with 13 bases spanning the gap. The CDR3 is CASSLAEKGGGYTF. The CDR3 nucleotides are TGTGCCAGCAGCTTAGCCGAGAAGGGAGGGGGCTACACCTTC.

The rearrangement uses TRBV29-1 and TRBJ2-3; D is undetermined. The CDR3 is 13 amino acids. Germline V gene sequence: CDR1 SQVTM, CDR2 ANQGSEA. Trimming shortened V by 8 bases and J by 2 bases, and 14 bases separated the two germline ends. CDR3 loop: CSSAPRATDTQYF. CDR3 DNA: TGCAGCTCCGCCCCTAGGGCCACAGATACGCAGTATTTT.

This chain connects TRBV4-1 to TRBJ2-5; D not certain. Per the germline V gene, CDR1 is MGHRA and CDR2 is YSYEKL. The CDR3 totals 13 residues. Trimming pared 0 bases from V and 7 bases from J, leaving 9 bases between. The CDR3 sequence is CASSQDSTRTQYF. CDR3 in DNA: TGCGCCAGCAGCCAAGACAGCACAAGGACCCAGTACTTC.

The sample holds many counts of this clone. The V and J genes are TRBV6-6 and TRBJ1-5; D gene unclear. Per the germline V gene, CDR1 is MNHNY and CDR2 is SVGAGI (reference sequence). The CDR3 length is 13 residues. V was shortened by 6 bases and J by 4 bases, with 10 bases between the two germline ends. The CDR3: CASSQVGNQPQHF. The DNA of the CDR3 is TGTGCCAGCAGCCAGGTGGGGAATCAGCCCCAGCATTTT.

This clone showed up just once. The chain joins TRBV5-1 to TRBJ2-3; unclear D gene. There are 14 residues in the CDR3. Per the germline V gene, CDR1 is SGHRS and CDR2 is YFSETQ. V dropped 0 bases and J dropped 1 base, with 6 bases sitting between them. The CDR3 nucleotides read TGCGCCAGCAGCTTGGGTAGAGGCACAGATACGCAGTATTTT. Its translation: CASSLGRGTDTQYF.

The chain uses TRBV4-2 and TRBJ2-7; 9 bases match TRBD1. The CDR3 runs to 14 residues. Trimming removed 3 bases from V and 2 bases from J; junction bases left unmatched: 2. The germline V gene encodes CDR1 LGHNA and CDR2 YNFKEQ. The DNA of the CDR3 is TGTGCCAGCAGCCACCGGGACAGGGCCTACGAGCAGTACTTC. This sequence encodes CASSHRDRAYEQYF.